A single sample gave rise to the 10 T cell receptor beta chains below, sequenced in a study of CD8+CD57+ T cells in acquired aplastic anemia. For CDR3 and TCR beta VDJ profiling, genomic DNA was the template used. TCRdb passed the reads through MiXCR, listing each CDR3 protein once. This table holds around 140,000 distinct CDR3 sequences, less than 45% found once. Sequenced material: sorted CD4+, CD8+, or CD8+CD57+ T cells (not recorded which) from PBMCs. These receptors all come from a human donor in good health, serving as a control.

The table lists this clonotype with many counts. CDR3 loop: CATSDLRNYNEQFF. In nucleotides, the CDR3 is TGTGCCACCAGTGATTTGCGCAACTACAATGAGCAGTTCTTC. V usage is TRBV24-1 and J usage is TRBJ2-1; D uncertain. Germline CDR1 reads KGHDR; CDR2 reads SFDVKD. The CDR3 covers 14 residues. Trimming removed 0 bases from V and 3 bases from J, with 5 bases in between.

A note on this clonotype: One junction end disagrees with the germline gene, perhaps due to a read error. This chain joins TRBV25-1 and TRBJ2-7; 13 bases fit TRBD2. Looked up from germline, CDR1 is MGHDK and CDR2 is SYGVNS. This CDR3 contains 16 residues. The CDR3, as DNA: TGTGCCAGCAGCTCGACTGGACTAGCGGGGGTCTACGAACAGTACTTC. It translates to CASSSTGLAGVYEQYF.

Regarding this clonotype: Just one base apart from a much larger clone, this may be a read error. The V gene is TRBV3-1, the J gene TRBJ1-1; D unresolved. Germline CDR1 reads LGHDT; CDR2 reads YNNKEL (reference sequence). This CDR3 is built from 13 residues. As DNA, the CDR3 is TGTGCCAGCAACCCGGACGGGAACGCTGAAGCTTTCTTT. Translating gives CASNPDGNAEAFF.

In its sample, this clonotype was seen many times. The chain combines TRBV30 with TRBJ1-1; D is perhaps TRBD1 (5 bases). Germline loops: CDR1 GTSNPN, CDR2 SVGIG (reference sequence). With 0 bases removed from V and 10 bases from J, the gap between germline ends came to 12 bases. The CDR3 has 12 amino acids. The chain's CDR3 is CAWSVQAGRAFF. CDR3 sequence (DNA): TGTGCCTGGAGTGTACAGGCAGGGAGAGCTTTCTTT.

About this clonotype: This CDR3 fails to terminate in the conserved phenylalanine or tryptophan, so it likely reflects a read error. The DNA is left out, because the CDR3 cannot be placed on it with certainty; the CDR3 is given as TCRdb lists it. J is TRBJ1-3 and V is TRBV6-2 or TRBV6-3. The CDR3 region is 11 residues in length, termini included. Germline-derived CDR1 and CDR2 are MNHEY and SVGEGT. The CDR3 loop is CASSSSLVGNT.

This clonotype appeared a single time. V is TRBV7-7 and J is TRBJ1-2; D is possibly TRBD1 (5 bases). CDR3 length: 18 amino acids. Trimming stripped 8 bases from V and 1 base from J, with 26 bases between. The germline gives CDR1 SSHAT, CDR2 FNYEAQ (reference sequence). The CDR3 coding sequence is TGTGCCAGCTCACTTGGGACCTCTATTAGGGCACTTAACTATGGCTACACCTTC. It specifies CASSLGTSIRALNYGYTF.

This clonotype was detected ten times or more. The V and J genes are TRBV2 and TRBJ2-7, with D tentatively TRBD1 or TRBD2 (6 bases each). The V end lost 8 bases, the J end lost 5 bases, and 13 bases lay between the germline ends. CDR3 size: 12 residues. Germline lookup yields CDR1 SNHLY and CDR2 FYNNEI. CDR3 sequence (DNA): TGTGCCAGCGGAGGGGGAATAGACGAGCAGTACTTC. It translates to CASGGGIDEQYF. The full variable domain, rest sourced from reference TRBV2 and TRBJ2-7, is EPEVTQTPSHQVTQMGQEVILRCVPISNHLYFYWYRQILGQKVEFLVSFYNNEISEKSEIFDDQFSVERPDGSNFTLKIRSTKLEDSAMYFCASGGGIDEQYFGPGTRLTVT.

As concerns this clonotype: At one of its ends the junction is not consistent with the germline gene, which may arise from a read error. The chain recombines TRBV19 with TRBJ2-3, with D possibly being TRBD1 (6 bases). The CDR3 is 15 residues long. The germline CDR1 and CDR2 sequences are LNHDA and SQIVND (reference sequence). The CDR3 bases are TGTGCCGGTAGGGCTGCAGGGGCTATCGCAGATACGCGGTATTTT. Translating it yields CAGRAAGAIADTRYF.

This chain connects TRBV9 to TRBJ1-5; a possible D gene is TRBD1 (6 bases). Germline V lookup: CDR1 SGDLS, CDR2 YYNGEE. V was pared by 0 bases and J by 2 bases, with 9 bases between. This CDR3 comprises 15 residues. The CDR3 sequence is CASSVGGGGNQPQHF. The CDR3 nucleotides read TGTGCCAGCAGCGTAGGAGGGGGGGGCAATCAGCCCCAGCATTTT.

This clonotype was observed a few times. The chain couples TRBV7-2 to TRBJ1-1; TRBD1 might be the D (6 bases). The germline gives CDR1 SGHTA, CDR2 FQGNSA. The CDR3 totals 15 residues. V lost 6 bases and J 0 bases, leaving 14 bases between the germline ends. The CDR3 region is CASSHPGQMNTEAFF. The CDR3 nucleotides read TGTGCCAGCAGTCACCCGGGACAAATGAACACTGAAGCTTTCTTT.